The clone carrying this TCR beta chain was picked up a small number of times. Its antigen is not identified. The data are from a study of T cell repertoires in cytomegalovirus infection. Across the study: Well-studied HLA-B-restricted CMV epitopes were used in the study alongside recently identified HLA-C-restricted ones.

The CDR3 is made up of 15 amino acids. Germline CDR1 is SQVTM and CDR2 is ANQGSEA. Trimming took off 3 bases at V and 4 bases at J, with 15 bases between the two ends. TCRdb reprocessed the reads via MiXCR and lists one record per CDR3 protein. Counted here are approximately 910,000 distinct CDR3 sequences, about 33% occurring once; the ten biggest clones make up about an eighth. The V and J genes are TRBV29-1 and TRBJ2-2; a possible D gene is TRBD2 (5 bases). The sequencing used cultured CD8+ T cells from PBMCs, collected from culture after CMV antigen stimulation. The receptor was derived from a human donor in good health (CMV status not recorded). Some clones in this sample may be carry-over from other donors' samples. CDR3 amino acids: CSVESWGELTGELFF. CDR3 coding DNA: TGCAGCGTTGAGTCGTGGGGAGAGCTCACCGGGGAGCTGTTTTTT.